This TCR beta chain was sequenced for a study of blood T cell repertoires in COVID-19. Study summary: COVID-19 samples, acute and convalescent, were from the United States, Italy and Spain.

The method was immunoSEQ multiplex PCR; TCRdb's version includes in-frame clones alone and lacks a portion of them. Among tens of thousands of clones listed, around 75% were seen once. Input material: peripheral blood. This TCR was sampled from a human donor in a cohort sampled during active COVID-19.

CDR3 bases: TGTGCCATCATTTGGCGGGATTCGACAGATACGCAGTATTTT. This codes for CAIIWRDSTDTQYF. The chain uses TRBV10-3 and TRBJ2-3; D might be TRBD2 (6 bases). There are 14 residues in the CDR3. In germline, CDR1 is ENHRY, CDR2 SYGVKD. V was cut by 7 bases and J by 3 bases, with 14 bases left in between.